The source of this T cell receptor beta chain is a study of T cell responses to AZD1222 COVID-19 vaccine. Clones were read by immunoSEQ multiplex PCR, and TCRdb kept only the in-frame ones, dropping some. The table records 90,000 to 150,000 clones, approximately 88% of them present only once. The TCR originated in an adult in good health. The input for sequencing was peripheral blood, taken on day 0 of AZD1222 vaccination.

As DNA, the CDR3 is TGTGCCAGCTCACCTTCCTGGGACACCCAACAGCAACGGGAAAACTATGGCTACACCTTC. Translation gives CASSPSWDTQQQRENYGYTF. The chain employs TRBV18 and TRBJ1-2, with D possibly matching TRBD1 (6 bases). This CDR3 comprises 20 residues. V was pared by 3 bases and J by 2 bases, with 28 bases between. CDR1 and CDR2 (germline): KGHSH, LQKENI. Supplemented by reference TRBV18 and TRBJ1-2, the full variable domain reads NAGVMQNPRHLVRRRGQEARLRCSPMKGHSHVYWYRQLPEEGLKFMVYLQKENIIDESGMPKERFSAEFPKEGPSILRIQQVVRGDSAAYFCASSPSWDTQQQRENYGYTFGSGTRLTVV.